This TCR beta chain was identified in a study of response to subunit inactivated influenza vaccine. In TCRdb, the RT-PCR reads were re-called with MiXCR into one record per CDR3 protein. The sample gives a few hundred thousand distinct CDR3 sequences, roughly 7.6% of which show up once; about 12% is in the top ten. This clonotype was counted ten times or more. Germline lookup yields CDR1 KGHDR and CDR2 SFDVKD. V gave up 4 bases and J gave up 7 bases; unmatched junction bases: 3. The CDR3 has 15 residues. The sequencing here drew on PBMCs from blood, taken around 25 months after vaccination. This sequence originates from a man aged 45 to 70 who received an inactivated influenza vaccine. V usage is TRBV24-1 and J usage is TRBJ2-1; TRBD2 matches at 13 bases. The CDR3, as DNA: TGTGCCACCAGTGAGACGGGACTAGCGGGAAATGAGCAGTTCTTC. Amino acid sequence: CATSETGLAGNEQFF.